Below, 15 T cell receptor beta chains from the same sample are listed, as sequenced in a study of CD8+ T cells in alopecia areata. The authors extracted RNA and reverse transcribed it into cDNA as the sequencing template. Measured with immunoSEQ multiplex PCR; TCRdb has only the in-frame clones, and not every one. This sample has 130,000 to 150,000 clones; roughly half occur once, and the top ten carry more than 0.95%. The sequenced sample was CD4+ T cells sorted from blood, obtained at week 0. The receptors here all came from a human donor with alopecia areata.

The J gene is TRBJ2-6, the V gene TRBV7-9, with TRBD1 identical over 9 bases. The CDR3 length is 18 residues. Germline loops: CDR1 SEHNR, CDR2 FQNEAQ (reference sequence). Trimming took 3 bases from V and 2 from J; bases not matched to a gene: 8. CDR3 nucleotides: TGTGCCAGCAGCTTTTCCGGGACAGGGTTGACTGGGGCCAACGTCCTGACTTTC. This translates into CASSFSGTGLTGANVLTF.

The V and J genes are TRBV7-9 and TRBJ1-1; D is unresolved. The germline V and J ends were trimmed by 4 bases and 5 bases, with 8 bases remaining between them. This CDR3 contains 12 residues. The germline V gene has CDR1 SEHNR and CDR2 FQNEAQ (reference sequence). CDR3 nucleotides: TGTGCCAGCAGCTCCAGTGGTACTGAAGCTTTCTTT. Its translation: CASSSSGTEAFF.

This clone was found many times. V gene TRBV7-2 combines with J gene TRBJ2-2; D is perhaps TRBD1 (6 bases). Trimming removed 3 bases from V and 2 bases from J, with 10 bases in between. Germline V gene lookup returns CDR1 SGHTA and CDR2 FQGNSA. The CDR3 length is 15 residues. CDR3 sequence (DNA): TGTGCCAGCAGCTTGGGACAACTTAACACCGGGGAGCTGTTTTTT. Protein sequence: CASSLGQLNTGELFF.

This clone was recorded only once. The chain carries TRBV7-2 and TRBJ2-3; D is unresolved. Germline V CDR1 and CDR2: SGHTA, FQGNSA. The CDR3 contains 13 residues. Trimming shortened V by 1 base and J by 4 bases, and 6 bases separated the two germline ends. The CDR3 region is CASSLGPPDTQYF. CDR3 sequence (DNA): TGTGCCAGCAGCTTAGGACCTCCAGATACGCAGTATTTT.

CDR3 in DNA: TGTGCCAGCAGCACCGAGGACACTTCCTACAATGAGCAGTTCTTC. The encoded protein is CASSTEDTSYNEQFF. The genes are TRBV6-1 and TRBJ2-1; perhaps TRBD1 as D (5 bases). The CDR3 is made up of 15 amino acids. The germline V gene has CDR1 MNHNS and CDR2 SASEGT. With 6 bases removed from V and 1 base from J, the gap between germline ends came to 13 bases.

This clone was counted a few times. J is TRBJ2-7 and V is TRBV29-1; D may be TRBD2 (5 bases). Germline CDR1 SQVTM, CDR2 ANQGSEA. Trimming left V 6 bases short and J 5 bases short, with 11 bases between. The CDR3 totals 11 residues. CDR3 in DNA: TGCAGCGTCGGGGAGTCGGACGAGCAGTACTTC. Translated: CSVGESDEQYF.

The chain couples TRBV29-1 to TRBJ2-1, with 12 bases identical to TRBD2. The germline CDR1 and CDR2 sequences are SQVTM and ANQGSEA. The CDR3 extends over 14 amino acids. The V and J ends lost 6 bases and 7 bases, in that order; junction bases with no gene match: 7. CDR3 DNA sequence: TGCAGCGTCCGAGTCGGGACTAGCGGGAATGAGCAGTTCTTC. Translated: CSVRVGTSGNEQFF.

The table lists this clone with a few counts. The chain combines TRBV9 with TRBJ2-7; 9 bases align to TRBD1. The CDR3 totals 15 residues. The germline V gene has CDR1 SGDLS and CDR2 YYNGEE. The junction had 6 bases not matched to a gene; V was cut back by 4 bases and J by 1 base. CDR3 residues: CASSPGQGLSYEQYF. CDR3 bases: TGTGCCAGCAGCCCCGGACAGGGGCTTTCCTACGAGCAGTACTTC.

This clone was observed a handful of times. The chain combines TRBV29-1 with TRBJ2-1; D is possibly TRBD2 (5 bases). The CDR3 loop spans 14 amino acids. Looked up from germline, CDR1 is SQVTM and CDR2 is ANQGSEA. Trimming left V 1 base short and J 0 bases short, with 7 bases between. CDR3 loop: CSVEGESSYNEQFF. CDR3 DNA sequence: TGCAGCGTTGAAGGGGAGAGCTCCTACAATGAGCAGTTCTTC.

This clone was seen more than once but under ten times. This sequence joins TRBV29-1 and TRBJ2-7; TRBD2 might be the D (5 bases). Germline V CDR1 and CDR2: SQVTM, ANQGSEA. Trimming shortened V by 5 bases and J by 6 bases, and 14 bases separated the two germline ends. The CDR3 extends over 12 amino acids. The DNA of the CDR3 is TGCAGCGTTTCAAGAGGGCCGGGCGAGCAGTACTTC. It encodes CSVSRGPGEQYF.

The chain carries TRBV30 and TRBJ2-7; 12 bases are a match to TRBD2. J gave up 8 bases and V 0 bases, and 11 bases lay outside the gene matches. From germline, CDR1 is GTSNPN and CDR2 SVGIG (reference sequence). This CDR3 comprises 16 residues. The CDR3 bases are TGTGCCTGGAGTGTCCCCTCGACTAGCGGGAGTTTAAAGCAGTACTTC. It yields the protein CAWSVPSTSGSLKQYF.

This clone was picked up a small number of times. V and J are TRBV20-1 and TRBJ2-5; perhaps TRBD2 as D (6 bases). CDR3 length: 11 residues. The V and J ends lost 0 bases and 13 bases respectively, with 12 bases between them. Looked up from germline, CDR1 is DFQATT and CDR2 is SNEGSKA (reference sequence). The CDR3 DNA reads TGCAGTGCTAGAGATGGACGGGGGTTGTACTTC. Amino acids: CSARDGRGLYF.

V and J are TRBV3-1 (or the pseudogene TRBV3-2) and TRBJ2-7; D gene unclear. Trimming stripped 11 bases from V and 8 bases from J, with 10 bases between. The CDR3 contains 9 residues. Looked up from germline, CDR1 is LGHDT and CDR2 is YNNKEL (reference sequence). As DNA, the CDR3 is TGTGCCCTGCTCCGGAAGCAGTACTTC. Its protein is CALLRKQYF.

The CDR3 DNA is TGTGCCAGCAACCCTACAGGGGTTGGAAACACCATATATTTT. Amino acid sequence: CASNPTGVGNTIYF. The chain couples TRBV2 to TRBJ1-3; 7 nucleotides agree with TRBD1. The germline CDR1 and CDR2 sequences are SNHLY and FYNNEI. Unmatched junction bases numbered 6, after V lost 7 bases and J lost 3 bases. The CDR3 contains 14 residues.

This clone was found a few times. The chain has TRBV7-2 and TRBJ1-3; no reliable D call. The CDR3 is made up of 16 amino acids. Germline CDR1 is SGHTA and CDR2 is FQGNSA. V dropped 5 bases and J dropped 0 bases, with 14 bases sitting between them. CDR3: CASSIPVGSSGNTIYF. For the CDR3, the DNA is TGTGCCAGCAGCATACCGGTGGGCTCCTCTGGAAACACCATATATTTT.